This T cell receptor (beta chain) was recorded in a study of CD8+CD57+ T cells in acquired aplastic anemia (dated by TCRdb to between 2017 and 2018). As for the study more broadly: On average, sorted CD4+ and CD8+ cells yielded 2.5 to 3.5 ug of extracted DNA, with a range of roughly 0.18 to 30 ug. CD8+CD57+ expansion was defined as a frequency above the mean frequency observed in healthy subjects.

V is pared back by 2 bases and J by 4 bases, with 24 bases lying between the germline termini. Sequences SEHNR (CDR1) and FQNEAQ (CDR2) are obtained from the germline V gene (reference sequence). Including cysteine and valine, the CDR3 has 18 amino acids. The sequence is cut down to CDR3 DNA, 54 bases in frame from base 1. As regards this clonotype: The specificity of this receptor is unknown. One base away there is no much larger clone; base qualities are not given.

Expansion of CD8+CD57+ cells had been shown by flow cytometry in the patients chosen for sequencing. Severe acquired aplastic anemia was diagnosed in all patients according to International Study of Aplastic Anemia and Agranulocytosis and Camitta criteria. At the time blood was sampled, none of the patients had received any therapy. TCR repertoires of sorted CD4+ and CD8+ blood T cells from severe aplastic anemia patients and healthy subjects were deep-sequenced in the study. Patients were enrolled under clinicaltrials.gov protocols 00001620, 01623167, 00001397, 00071045, 00081523 and 00961064 in the USA. Ficoll-Paque density gradient centrifugation was used to isolate peripheral blood mononuclear cells. Before DNA was extracted, CD4+ and CD8+ T cells were sorted using either FACS or magnetic beads. Genomic DNA served as template for TCR beta VDJ combination and CDR3 sequence profiling. TCR repertoire sequencing was run on an Illumina HiSeq 2000. The study's processing was this. TRBV/TRBJ rearrangement plots, CDR3 size and DJ length profiles, and Simpson's diversity index were used to assess repertoires. The most abundant DNA sequence in the deep sequencing data was taken as the immunodominant clone. CDR3 amino acid sequences were screened for sharing across subjects and compared with published repertoires and the VDJdb database. TCRdb itself trimmed the public reads at Q25 with fastp, ran MiXCR and retained productive beta chains. Merged by CDR3 protein, the rows form single entries marked with the most common genes and DNA. The V and J calls and clone size come from TCRdb's table, not from the authors' own analysis. The sample table shows a few hundred thousand distinct CDR3 sequences, and 82% are seen once. The ten top clones hold roughly two fifths of the sample.

Broader findings and caveats from the paper: Nearly 30 CD8+ CDR3 sequences were found in both patients and controls but appeared to be highly expressed in patients and within the immunodominant clones of the patients. Patients and healthy controls showed no significant difference in CD8+ Simpson's diversity (P=0.060).

The sample consisted of sorted CD4+, CD8+, or CD8+CD57+ T cells (not recorded which) from PBMCs. The chain links TRBV7-9 with TRBJ2-7; a confident D gene designation cannot be given. The receptor was derived from a human donor with aplastic anemia. The encoded CDR3 is CASSLLDGNEKLFYEQYV. The sequenced DNA is TGTGCCAGCAGCTTACTAGACGGTAATGAAAAACTGTTTTACGAGCAGTACGTC.